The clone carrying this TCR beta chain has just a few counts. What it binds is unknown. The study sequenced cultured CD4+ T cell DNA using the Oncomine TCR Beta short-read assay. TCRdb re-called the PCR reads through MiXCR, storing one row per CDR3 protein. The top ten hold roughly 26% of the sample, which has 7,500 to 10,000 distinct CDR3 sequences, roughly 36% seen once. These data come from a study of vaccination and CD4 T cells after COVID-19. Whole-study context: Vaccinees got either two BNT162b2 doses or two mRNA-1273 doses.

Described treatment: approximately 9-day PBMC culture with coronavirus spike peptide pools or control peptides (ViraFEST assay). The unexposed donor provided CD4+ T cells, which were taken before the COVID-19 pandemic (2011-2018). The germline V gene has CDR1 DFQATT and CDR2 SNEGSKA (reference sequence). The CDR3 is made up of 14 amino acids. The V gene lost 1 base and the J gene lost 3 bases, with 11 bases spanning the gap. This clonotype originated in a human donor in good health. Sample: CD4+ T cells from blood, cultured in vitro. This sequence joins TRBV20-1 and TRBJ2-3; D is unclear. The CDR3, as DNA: TGCAGTGCTAGAGGGCTAGGCCATACAGATACGCAGTATTTT. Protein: CSARGLGHTDTQYF.